This entry describes one T cell receptor (beta chain). The CDR3 has 14 residues. Trimming removed 4 bases from V and 5 bases from J, with 14 bases in between. Germline V gene sequence: CDR1 SGHKS, CDR2 YYEKEE (reference sequence). The data derive from a study of T cell changes during pregnancy in multiple sclerosis. The method was immunoSEQ multiplex PCR; TCRdb's version includes in-frame clones alone and lacks a portion of them. The top ten clones hold roughly 1.7% of a sample with 85,000 to 120,000 clones, around 90% of them seen once. The sequences come from peripheral blood, collected after pregnancy. The source is a female donor with multiple sclerosis, enrolled in a pregnancy study. The chain links TRBV5-5 to TRBJ2-3; D is undetermined. CDR3 region: CASSLPPNGDTQYF. DNA of the CDR3: TGTGCCAGCAGCCTCCCCCCCAACGGAGATACGCAGTATTTT. Based on the CDR3 plus reference TRBV5-5 and TRBJ2-3, the full variable domain is DAGVTQSPTHLIKTRGQQVTLRCSPISGHKSVSWYQQVLGQGPQFIFQYYEKEERGRGNFPDRFSARQFPNYSSELNVNALLLGDSALYLCASSLPPNGDTQYFGPGTRLTVL.